Listed below are T cell receptor beta chains from one sample, sequenced in a study of cytomegalovirus exposure and HLA in healthy donors. The data were produced by immunoSEQ multiplex PCR, yet TCRdb's version contains in-frame clones alone and is incomplete. The sample holds 150,000 to 200,000 clones, 75% to 90% seen once. Sequenced: PBMCs. These receptor sequences come from a young woman in good health and CMV-seronegative. CDR3s include the opening cysteine and the closing phenylalanine or tryptophan. D genes are given only for firm matches. Rows may omit the clone size; those that give it use once, few, many or a size class.

j_call: TRBJ2-7
clone_size: NA
v_call: TRBV5-1
d_call: NA
cdr3_aa: CASSFTHGANYEQYF
cdr3_nt: TGCGCCAGCAGCTTTACCCACGGTGCAAACTACGAGCAGTACTTC

j_call: TRBJ2-3
clone_size: few
v_call: TRBV6-5
d_call: NA
cdr3_aa: CASSYSANQGGNTQYF
cdr3_nt: TGTGCCAGCAGTTACTCGGCCAACCAGGGTGGGAATACGCAGTATTTT

j_call: TRBJ2-3
clone_size: few
v_call: TRBV28
d_call: NA
cdr3_aa: CASSLKGSEDTQYF
cdr3_nt: TGTGCCAGCAGTTTAAAGGGGTCCGAAGATACGCAGTATTTT

j_call: TRBJ2-7
clone_size: NA
v_call: TRBV9
d_call: TRBD2
cdr3_aa: CASSVGVGVGLAGGVSYEQYF
cdr3_nt: TGTGCCAGCAGCGTAGGTGTGGGAGTAGGCCTAGCGGGAGGAGTCTCCTACGAGCAGTACTTC

j_call: TRBJ2-5
clone_size: NA
v_call: TRBV4-2
d_call: NA
cdr3_aa: CASSQEAGRETQYF
cdr3_nt: TGTGCCAGCAGCCAAGAAGCGGGTCGGGAGACCCAGTACTTC

j_call: TRBJ1-1
clone_size: NA
v_call: TRBV4-1
d_call: NA
cdr3_aa: CASSQPNRDIEAFF
cdr3_nt: TGCGCCAGCAGCCAACCTAACCGGGACATTGAAGCTTTCTTT

j_call: TRBJ2-1
clone_size: NA
v_call: TRBV6-5
d_call: TRBD2
cdr3_aa: CASRIAGGYNEQFF
cdr3_nt: TGTGCCAGCAGGATAGCGGGGGGGTACAATGAGCAGTTCTTC

j_call: TRBJ1-1
clone_size: NA
v_call: TRBV28
d_call: NA
cdr3_aa: CASSLGQNTEAFF
cdr3_nt: TGTGCCAGCAGCCTGGGGCAGAACACTGAAGCTTTCTTT

j_call: TRBJ1-4
clone_size: NA
v_call: TRBV2
d_call: TRBD1
cdr3_aa: CASSGTGTINEKLFF
cdr3_nt: TGTGCCAGCAGTGGGACAGGGACGATCAATGAAAAACTGTTTTTT

j_call: TRBJ2-1
clone_size: NA
v_call: TRBV5-1
d_call: TRBD1
cdr3_aa: CASSLSPGQGGNEQFF
cdr3_nt: TGCGCCAGCAGTTTATCCCCGGGACAGGGAGGCAATGAGCAGTTCTTC

j_call: TRBJ2-7
clone_size: NA
v_call: TRBV27
d_call: TRBD2
cdr3_aa: CATSRTYTSGGSYEQYF
cdr3_nt: TGTGCCACCAGCCGGACATACACTAGCGGGGGCTCCTACGAGCAGTACTTC

j_call: TRBJ1-3
clone_size: NA
v_call: TRBV19
d_call: TRBD1
cdr3_aa: CASTRTGTPSSGNTIYF
cdr3_nt: TGTGCCAGTACCCGGACAGGGACCCCCTCCTCTGGAAACACCATATATTTT

j_call: TRBJ2-7
clone_size: NA
v_call: TRBV5-1
d_call: TRBD1
cdr3_aa: CASSFGTGYEQYF
cdr3_nt: TGCGCCAGCAGCTTCGGGACAGGCTACGAGCAGTACTTC

j_call: TRBJ2-1
clone_size: NA
v_call: TRBV15
d_call: NA
cdr3_aa: CATSRDRTYDEQFF
cdr3_nt: TGTGCCACCAGCAGAGATCGTACTTACGATGAGCAGTTCTTC

j_call: TRBJ2-3
clone_size: NA
v_call: TRBV6-4
d_call: NA
cdr3_aa: CASSDVAGSTDTQYF
cdr3_nt: TGTGCCAGCAGTGACGTTGCGGGGAGCACAGATACGCAGTATTTT

j_call: TRBJ1-2
clone_size: NA
v_call: TRBV20-1
d_call: NA
cdr3_aa: CSAPTVGGYTF
cdr3_nt: TGCAGTGCTCCGACTGTGGGTGGCTACACCTTC

j_call: TRBJ2-1
clone_size: NA
v_call: TRBV28
d_call: TRBD2
cdr3_aa: CASLRGGRSGNEQFF
cdr3_nt: TGTGCCAGCCTCCGGGGCGGGAGGTCTGGGAATGAGCAGTTCTTC

j_call: TRBJ2-7
clone_size: NA
v_call: TRBV4-1
d_call: NA
cdr3_aa: CASSHGSGSLNYEQYF
cdr3_nt: TGCGCCAGCAGCCACGGAAGCGGGTCGTTAAACTACGAGCAGTACTTC

j_call: TRBJ1-3
clone_size: NA
v_call: TRBV6-5
d_call: TRBD1
cdr3_aa: CASSYWGQGTGNTIYF
cdr3_nt: TGTGCCAGCAGTTACTGGGGACAGGGAACTGGAAACACCATATATTTT

j_call: TRBJ1-5
clone_size: NA
v_call: TRBV7-9
d_call: NA
cdr3_aa: CSSSLPPEPQHF
cdr3_nt: TGTTCCAGCAGCCTGCCCCCGGAGCCCCAGCATTTT

j_call: TRBJ1-4
clone_size: once
v_call: TRBV7-9
d_call: TRBD1
cdr3_aa: CASSFDRGQGDEKLFF
cdr3_nt: TGTGCCAGCAGCTTTGATAGGGGACAGGGGGATGAAAAACTGTTTTTT

j_call: TRBJ1-1
clone_size: NA
v_call: TRBV7-9
d_call: TRBD1
cdr3_aa: CASSLVGTGRMNTEAFF
cdr3_nt: TGTGCCAGCAGCTTAGTCGGGACAGGTCGTATGAACACTGAAGCTTTCTTT

j_call: TRBJ1-6
clone_size: NA
v_call: TRBV19
d_call: NA
cdr3_aa: CASSIGQTNSPLHF
cdr3_nt: TGTGCCAGTAGTATTGGACAGACTAATTCACCCCTCCACTTT

j_call: TRBJ1-4
clone_size: NA
v_call: TRBV4-2
d_call: NA
cdr3_aa: CASSQEDRPNEKLFF
cdr3_nt: TGTGCCAGCAGCCAAGAGGACAGACCTAATGAAAAACTGTTTTTT

j_call: TRBJ1-6
clone_size: NA
v_call: TRBV27
d_call: NA
cdr3_aa: CASRSDSEANSPLHF
cdr3_nt: TGTGCCAGCAGATCCGACAGTGAGGCGAATTCACCCCTCCACTTT

j_call: TRBJ2-7
clone_size: NA
v_call: TRBV6-5
d_call: NA
cdr3_aa: CAAQRGGSYEQYF
cdr3_nt: TGTGCCGCTCAAAGAGGGGGCTCCTACGAGCAGTACTTC

j_call: TRBJ2-3
clone_size: NA
v_call: TRBV6-5
d_call: TRBD2
cdr3_aa: CATARLAGSTDTQYF
cdr3_nt: TGTGCCACCGCCCGACTAGCGGGAAGCACAGATACGCAGTATTTT

j_call: TRBJ1-1
clone_size: NA
v_call: TRBV15
d_call: NA
cdr3_aa: CATSRKEQGESFF
cdr3_nt: TGTGCCACCAGCAGAAAAGAACAGGGTGAATCTTTCTTT

j_call: TRBJ1-4
clone_size: NA
v_call: TRBV27
d_call: TRBD1
cdr3_aa: CASSPGTGREKLFF
cdr3_nt: TGTGCCAGCAGTCCCGGGACAGGGAGGGAAAAACTGTTTTTT

j_call: TRBJ2-5
clone_size: NA
v_call: TRBV4-2
d_call: TRBD2
cdr3_aa: CASSQESAGGRVGETQYF
cdr3_nt: TGTGCCAGCAGCCAAGAATCCGCCGGCGGGAGGGTTGGGGAGACCCAGTACTTC

j_call: TRBJ2-5
clone_size: NA
v_call: TRBV5-1
d_call: TRBD2
cdr3_aa: CASSLESGGGSETQYF
cdr3_nt: TGCGCCAGCAGCTTGGAATCGGGGGGAGGAAGTGAGACCCAGTACTTC

j_call: TRBJ1-1
clone_size: few
v_call: TRBV7-9
d_call: TRBD1
cdr3_aa: CASSVRDRLNTEAFF
cdr3_nt: TGTGCCAGCAGCGTGAGGGACAGACTTAACACTGAAGCTTTCTTT

j_call: TRBJ1-4
clone_size: NA
v_call: TRBV18
d_call: NA
cdr3_aa: CASSPESEVIATNEKLFF
cdr3_nt: TGTGCCAGCTCACCGGAGTCAGAAGTTATTGCAACTAATGAAAAACTGTTTTTT

j_call: TRBJ2-7
clone_size: NA
v_call: TRBV2
d_call: NA
cdr3_aa: CASSVSGHEQYF
cdr3_nt: TGTGCCAGCAGCGTCTCAGGGCACGAGCAGTACTTC

j_call: TRBJ2-5
clone_size: NA
v_call: TRBV10-2
d_call: TRBD2
cdr3_aa: CASVSAGATETQYF
cdr3_nt: TGCGCCAGCGTATCAGCGGGAGCTACAGAGACCCAGTACTTC

j_call: TRBJ2-1
clone_size: few
v_call: TRBV6-1
d_call: TRBD2
cdr3_aa: CASTLAGVTYNEQFF
cdr3_nt: TGTGCCAGCACCTTAGCGGGAGTTACCTACAATGAGCAGTTCTTC

j_call: TRBJ1-4
clone_size: NA
v_call: TRBV4-2
d_call: NA
cdr3_aa: CASSQDPRANEKLFF
cdr3_nt: TGTGCCAGCAGCCAAGATCCCAGGGCTAATGAAAAACTGTTTTTT

j_call: TRBJ1-1
clone_size: NA
v_call: TRBV2
d_call: TRBD1
cdr3_aa: CASRLQGVGAFF
cdr3_nt: TGTGCCAGCAGACTACAGGGGGTGGGAGCTTTCTTT

j_call: TRBJ1-4
clone_size: NA
v_call: TRBV6-6
d_call: NA
cdr3_aa: CASSYALGADKLFF
cdr3_nt: TGTGCCAGCAGTTACGCCCTGGGGGCAGACAAACTGTTTTTT

j_call: TRBJ2-1
clone_size: NA
v_call: TRBV4-2
d_call: NA
cdr3_aa: CASSQDPRDLEPYNEQFF
cdr3_nt: TGTGCCAGCAGCCAAGATCCCCGGGACTTGGAGCCCTACAATGAGCAGTTCTTC